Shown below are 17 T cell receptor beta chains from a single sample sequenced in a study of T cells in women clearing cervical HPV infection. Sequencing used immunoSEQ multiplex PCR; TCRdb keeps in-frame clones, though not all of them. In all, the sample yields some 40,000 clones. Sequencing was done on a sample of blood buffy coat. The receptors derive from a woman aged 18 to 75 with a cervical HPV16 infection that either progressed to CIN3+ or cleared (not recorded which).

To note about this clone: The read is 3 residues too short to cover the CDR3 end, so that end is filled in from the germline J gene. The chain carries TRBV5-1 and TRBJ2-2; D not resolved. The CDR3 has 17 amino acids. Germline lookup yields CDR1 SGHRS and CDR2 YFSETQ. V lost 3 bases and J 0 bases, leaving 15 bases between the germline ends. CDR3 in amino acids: CASSYQLTGTNTGELFF. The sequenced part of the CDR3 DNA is TGCGCCAGCAGCTACCAGCTGACGGGTACGAACACCGGGGAG.

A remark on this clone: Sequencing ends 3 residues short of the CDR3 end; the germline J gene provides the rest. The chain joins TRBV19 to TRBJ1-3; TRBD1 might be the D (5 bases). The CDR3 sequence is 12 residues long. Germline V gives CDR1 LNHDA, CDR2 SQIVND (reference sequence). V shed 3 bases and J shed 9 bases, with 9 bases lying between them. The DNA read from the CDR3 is TGTGCCAGTAGTATTTCAGGGAGCACC. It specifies CASSISGST. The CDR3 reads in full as CASSISGSTIYF.

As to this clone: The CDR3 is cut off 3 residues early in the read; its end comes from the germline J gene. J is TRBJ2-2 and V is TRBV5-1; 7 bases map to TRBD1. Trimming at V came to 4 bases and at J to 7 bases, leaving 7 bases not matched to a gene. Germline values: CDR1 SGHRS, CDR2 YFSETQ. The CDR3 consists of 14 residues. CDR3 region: CASSGSQGSGELFF. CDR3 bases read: TGCGCCAGCAGCGGATCACAGGGGAGCGGGGAG.

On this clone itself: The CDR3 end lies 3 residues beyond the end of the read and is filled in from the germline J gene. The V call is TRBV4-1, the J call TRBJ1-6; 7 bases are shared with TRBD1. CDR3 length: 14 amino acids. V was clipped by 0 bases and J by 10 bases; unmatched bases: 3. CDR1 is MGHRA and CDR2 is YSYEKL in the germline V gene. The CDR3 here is CASSQDRGVSPLHF. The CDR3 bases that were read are TGCGCCAGCAGCCAAGACAGGGGGGTCTCACCC.

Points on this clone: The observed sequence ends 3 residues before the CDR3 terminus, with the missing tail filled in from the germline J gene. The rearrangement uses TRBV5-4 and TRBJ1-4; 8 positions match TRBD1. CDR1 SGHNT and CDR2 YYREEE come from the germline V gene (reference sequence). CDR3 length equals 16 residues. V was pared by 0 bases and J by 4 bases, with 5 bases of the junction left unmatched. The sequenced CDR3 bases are TGTGCCAGCAGCTTGGGAGGGACAGGTGGTAATGAAAAA. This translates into CASSLGGTGGNEK. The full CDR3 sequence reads CASSLGGTGGNEKLFF.

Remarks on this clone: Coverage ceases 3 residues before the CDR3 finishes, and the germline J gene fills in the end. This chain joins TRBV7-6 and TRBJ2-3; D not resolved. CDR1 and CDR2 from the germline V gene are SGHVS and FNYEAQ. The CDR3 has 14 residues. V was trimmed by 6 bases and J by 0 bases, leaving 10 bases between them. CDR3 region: CASSPDSSTDTQYF. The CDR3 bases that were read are TGTGCCAGCAGTCCCGACTCTAGCACAGATACG.

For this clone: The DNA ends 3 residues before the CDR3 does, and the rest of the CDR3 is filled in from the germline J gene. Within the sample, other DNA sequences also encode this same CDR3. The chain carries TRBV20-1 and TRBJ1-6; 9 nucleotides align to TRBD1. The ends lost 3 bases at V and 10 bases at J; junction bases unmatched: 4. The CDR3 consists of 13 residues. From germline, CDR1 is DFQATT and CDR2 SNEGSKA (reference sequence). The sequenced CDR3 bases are TGCAGTGCTAGGGACAGGGGCGGATCACCC. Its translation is CSARDRGGSP. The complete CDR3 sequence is CSARDRGGSPLHF.

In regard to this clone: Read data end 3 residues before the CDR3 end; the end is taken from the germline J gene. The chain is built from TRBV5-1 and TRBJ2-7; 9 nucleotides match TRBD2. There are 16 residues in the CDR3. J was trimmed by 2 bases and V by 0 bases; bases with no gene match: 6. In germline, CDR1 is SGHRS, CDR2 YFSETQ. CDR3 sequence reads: CASSLVGSGGTYEQYF. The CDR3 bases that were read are TGCGCCAGCAGCTTGGTCGGTAGCGGGGGTACCTACGAG.

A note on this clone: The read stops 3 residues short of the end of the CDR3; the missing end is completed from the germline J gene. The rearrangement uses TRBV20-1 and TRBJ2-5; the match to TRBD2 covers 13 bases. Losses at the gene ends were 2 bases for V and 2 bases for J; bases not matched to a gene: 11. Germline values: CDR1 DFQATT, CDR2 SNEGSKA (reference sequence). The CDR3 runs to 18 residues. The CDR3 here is CSARPPRTSGGTQETQYF. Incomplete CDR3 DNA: TGCAGTGCTAGACCGCCCCGGACTAGCGGGGGCACACAAGAGACC.

CDR3 DNA, as far as it was read: TGTGCCAGCAGTGTACCCACGACAGAATACGAG. This encodes CASSVPTTEYE. Given in full, the CDR3 is CASSVPTTEYEQYF. This chain joins TRBV6-1 and TRBJ2-7; TRBD1 is a possible D gene (5 bases). The sequenced fragment ends 3 residues before the CDR3 boundary, so the rest is inferred from the germline J gene. V lost 4 bases, J lost 4 bases, and 14 bases lay in between. CDR1 and CDR2 from the germline V gene are MNHNS and SASEGT. The CDR3 totals 14 residues.

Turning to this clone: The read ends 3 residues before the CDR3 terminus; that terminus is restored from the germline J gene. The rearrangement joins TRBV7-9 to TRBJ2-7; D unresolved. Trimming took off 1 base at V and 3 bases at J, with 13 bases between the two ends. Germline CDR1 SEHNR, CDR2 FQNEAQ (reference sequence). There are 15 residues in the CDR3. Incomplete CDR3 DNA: TGTGCCAGCAGCTTAGAGGGCAAGGGTATCTACGAG. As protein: CASSLEGKGIYE. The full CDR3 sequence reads CASSLEGKGIYEQYF.

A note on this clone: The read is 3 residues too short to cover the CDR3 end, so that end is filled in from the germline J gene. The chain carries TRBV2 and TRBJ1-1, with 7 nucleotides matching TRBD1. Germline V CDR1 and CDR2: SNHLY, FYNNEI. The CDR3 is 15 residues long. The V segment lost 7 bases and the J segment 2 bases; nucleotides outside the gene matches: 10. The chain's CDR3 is CASISRGGGNTEAFF. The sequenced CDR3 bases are TGTGCCAGCATAAGTCGGGGAGGGGGCAACACTGAA.

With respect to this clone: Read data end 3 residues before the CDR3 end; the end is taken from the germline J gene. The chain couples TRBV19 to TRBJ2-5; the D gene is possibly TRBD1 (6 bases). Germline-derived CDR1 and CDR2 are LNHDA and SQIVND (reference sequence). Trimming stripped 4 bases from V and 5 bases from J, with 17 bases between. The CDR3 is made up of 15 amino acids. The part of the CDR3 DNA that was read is TGTGCCAGTAGTAGAGCACAGGGAAACGGGGAGACC. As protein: CASSRAQGNGET. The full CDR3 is CASSRAQGNGETQYF.

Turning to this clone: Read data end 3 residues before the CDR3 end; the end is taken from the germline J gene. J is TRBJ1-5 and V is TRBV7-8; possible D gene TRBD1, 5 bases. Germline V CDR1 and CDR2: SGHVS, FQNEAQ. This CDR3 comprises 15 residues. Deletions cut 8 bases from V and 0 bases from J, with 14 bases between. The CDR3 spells CASHEGMYSNQPQHF. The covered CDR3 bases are TGTGCCAGCCACGAGGGGATGTATAGCAATCAGCCC.

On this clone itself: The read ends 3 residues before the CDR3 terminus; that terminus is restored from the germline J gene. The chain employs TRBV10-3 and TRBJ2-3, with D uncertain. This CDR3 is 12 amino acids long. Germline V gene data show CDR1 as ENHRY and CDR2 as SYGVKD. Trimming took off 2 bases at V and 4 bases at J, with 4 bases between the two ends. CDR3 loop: CAISESADTQYF. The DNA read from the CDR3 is TGTGCCATCAGTGAGAGCGCAGATACG.

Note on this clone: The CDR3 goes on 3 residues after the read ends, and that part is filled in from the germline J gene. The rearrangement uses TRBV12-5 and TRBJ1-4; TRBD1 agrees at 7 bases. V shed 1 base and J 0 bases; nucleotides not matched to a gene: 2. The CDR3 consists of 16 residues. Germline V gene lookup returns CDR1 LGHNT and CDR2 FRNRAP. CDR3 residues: CASGLGQGATNEKLFF. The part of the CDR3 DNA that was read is TGTGCTAGTGGTTTGGGACAGGGCGCAACTAATGAAAAA. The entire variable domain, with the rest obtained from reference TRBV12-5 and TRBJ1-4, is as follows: DARVTQTPRHKVTEMGQEVTMRCQPILGHNTVFWYRQTMMQGLELLAYFRNRAPLDDSGMPKDRFSAEMPDATLATLKIQPSEPRDSAVYFCASGLGQGATNEKLFFGSGTQLSVL.

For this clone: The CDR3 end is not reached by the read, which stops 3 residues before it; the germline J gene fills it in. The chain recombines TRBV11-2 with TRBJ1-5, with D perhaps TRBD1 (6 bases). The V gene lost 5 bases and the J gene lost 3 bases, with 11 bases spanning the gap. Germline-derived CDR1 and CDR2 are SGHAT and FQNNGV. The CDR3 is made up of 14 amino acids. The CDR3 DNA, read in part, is TGTGCCAGCAGCGGTACAGGGACCAATCAGCCC. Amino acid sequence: CASSGTGTNQP. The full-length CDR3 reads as CASSGTGTNQPQHF. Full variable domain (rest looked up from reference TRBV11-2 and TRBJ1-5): EAGVAQSPRYKIIEKRQSVAFWCNPISGHATLYWYQQILGQGPKLLIQFQNNGVVDDSQLPKDRFSAERLKGVDSTLKIQPAKLEDSAVYLCASSGTGTNQPQHFGDGTRLSIL.